This T cell receptor beta chain was recorded in a study of beta chain features in type 1 diabetes. Study information: Across all samples, roughly 98,000,000 sorted cells were examined. Broader study findings: A potential PCR bias toward shorter templates would be equal in patient and control samples. High-TCR-expressing cells could be over-represented by cDNA sequencing. Among patients with Type 1 diabetes, TCRB CDR3s were moderately but significantly shorter in every one of the four CD4+ subsets.

Every single donor gave one heparinised blood draw, and these averaged about 120 mL. This clone was observed a few times. Its antigen is not known. The whole isolated RNA underwent reverse transcription, so sequencing captured expressed TCRB transcripts. Clones were read by immunoSEQ multiplex PCR, and TCRdb kept only the in-frame ones, dropping some. The profile shows 600,000 or so clones, more than 12% of them singletons. V was pared by 7 bases and J by 0 bases, with 23 bases between. Germline CDR1 SEHNR, CDR2 FQNEAQ (reference sequence). CDR3 length: 18 residues. The sample was naive CD4+ T cells from blood. This clonotype was obtained from a young man with type 1 diabetes. The chain employs TRBV7-9 and TRBJ2-3; D is perhaps TRBD2 (6 bases). CDR3 protein: CASINRGTRDSSTDTQYF. Written as DNA, the CDR3 is TGTGCCAGCATTAACCGAGGGACCAGGGACTCCAGCACAGATACGCAGTATTTT. The complete variable domain, with remaining parts taken from reference TRBV7-9 and TRBJ2-3, reads DTGVSQNPRHKITKRGQNVTFRCDPISEHNRLYWYRQTLGQGPEFLTYFQNEAQLEKSRLLSDRFSAERPKGSFSTLEIQRTEQGDSAMYLCASINRGTRDSSTDTQYFGPGTRLTVL.